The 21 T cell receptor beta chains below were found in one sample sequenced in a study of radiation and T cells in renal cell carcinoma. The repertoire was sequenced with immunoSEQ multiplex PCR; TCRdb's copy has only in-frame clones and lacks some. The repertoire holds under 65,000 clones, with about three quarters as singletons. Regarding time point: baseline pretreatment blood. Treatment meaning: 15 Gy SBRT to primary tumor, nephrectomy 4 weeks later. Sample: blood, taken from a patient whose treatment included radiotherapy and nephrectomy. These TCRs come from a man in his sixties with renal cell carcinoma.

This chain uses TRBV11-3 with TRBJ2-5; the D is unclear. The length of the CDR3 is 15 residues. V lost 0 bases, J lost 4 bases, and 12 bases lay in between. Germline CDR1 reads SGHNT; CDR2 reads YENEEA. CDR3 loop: CASSLDAQLGETQYF. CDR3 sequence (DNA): TGTGCCAGCAGCTTAGATGCCCAGTTGGGAGAGACCCAGTACTTC. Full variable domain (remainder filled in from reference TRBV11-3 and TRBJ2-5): EAGVVQSPRYKIIEKKQPVAFWCNPISGHNTLYWYLQNLGQGPELLIRYENEEAVDDSQLPKDRFSAERLKGVDSTLKIQPAELGDSAVYLCASSLDAQLGETQYFGPGTRLLVL.

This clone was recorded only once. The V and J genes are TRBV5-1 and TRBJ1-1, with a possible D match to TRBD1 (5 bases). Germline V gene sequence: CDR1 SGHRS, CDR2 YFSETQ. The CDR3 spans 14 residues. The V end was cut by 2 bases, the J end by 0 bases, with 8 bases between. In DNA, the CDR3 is TGCGCCAGCAGCTTCGACAGATTGAACACTGAAGCTTTCTTT. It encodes CASSFDRLNTEAFF.

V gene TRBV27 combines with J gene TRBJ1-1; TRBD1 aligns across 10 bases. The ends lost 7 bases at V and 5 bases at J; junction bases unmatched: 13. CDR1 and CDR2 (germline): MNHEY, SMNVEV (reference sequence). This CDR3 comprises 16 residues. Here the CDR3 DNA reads TGTGCCAGCATCTCACGTATAGGGACAGGGGAAACTGAAGCTTTCTTT. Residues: CASISRIGTGETEAFF.

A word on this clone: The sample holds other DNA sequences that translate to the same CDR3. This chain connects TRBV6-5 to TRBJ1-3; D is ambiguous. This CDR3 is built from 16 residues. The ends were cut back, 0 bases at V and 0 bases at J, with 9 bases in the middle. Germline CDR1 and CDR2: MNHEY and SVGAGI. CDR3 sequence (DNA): TGTGCCAGCAGTTACTCGGTCAGCAGCTCTGGAAACACCATATATTTT. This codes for CASSYSVSSSGNTIYF.

Here the CDR3 reads CASSLSPGLAGDETQYF. The CDR3 nucleotides read TGTGCCAGCAGCCTTTCTCCGGGACTAGCGGGAGACGAGACCCAGTACTTC. This chain links TRBV11-3 with TRBJ2-5; 14 bases fit TRBD2. Germline V gene sequence: CDR1 SGHNT, CDR2 YENEEA. Germline trimming cut 5 bases from V and 5 bases from J; bases unmatched to any gene: 10. CDR3 length: 17 residues.

The CDR3 region is CASSSPKGSASGANVLTF. The CDR3 DNA sequence: TGCGCCAGCAGCAGCCCCAAGGGAAGCGCCTCTGGGGCCAACGTCCTGACTTTC. The chain recombines TRBV5-1 with TRBJ2-6, with no clear D. The CDR3 length is 18 residues. CDR1 is SGHRS and CDR2 is YFSETQ in the germline V gene. Between the trimmed V and J ends, which lost 4 bases and 0 bases, there was a span of 17 bases.

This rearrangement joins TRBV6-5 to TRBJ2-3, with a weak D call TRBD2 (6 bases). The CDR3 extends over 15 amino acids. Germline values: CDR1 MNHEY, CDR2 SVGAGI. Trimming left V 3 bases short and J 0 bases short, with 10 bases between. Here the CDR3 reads CASSYSGTSTDTQYF. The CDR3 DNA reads TGTGCCAGCAGTTATAGTGGGACTAGCACAGATACGCAGTATTTT.

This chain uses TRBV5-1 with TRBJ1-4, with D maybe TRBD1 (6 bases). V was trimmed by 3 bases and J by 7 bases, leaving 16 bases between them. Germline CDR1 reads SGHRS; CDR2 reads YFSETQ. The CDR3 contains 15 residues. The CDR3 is CASSSEGHLVEKLFF. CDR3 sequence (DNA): TGCGCCAGCAGCTCAGAGGGACACCTTGTTGAAAAACTGTTTTTT.

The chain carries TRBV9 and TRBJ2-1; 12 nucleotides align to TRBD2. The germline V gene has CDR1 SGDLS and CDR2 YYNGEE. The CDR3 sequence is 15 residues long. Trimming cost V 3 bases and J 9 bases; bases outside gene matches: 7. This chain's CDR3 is CASSAGLAGIVEQFF. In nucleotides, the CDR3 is TGTGCCAGCAGCGCCGGACTAGCGGGAATTGTTGAGCAGTTCTTC.

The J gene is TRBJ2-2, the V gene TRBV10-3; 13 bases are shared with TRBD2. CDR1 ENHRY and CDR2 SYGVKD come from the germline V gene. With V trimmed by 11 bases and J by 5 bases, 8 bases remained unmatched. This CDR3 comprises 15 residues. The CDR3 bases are TGTGCCTCTTCTCGGACTAGCGGGAGAACCGGGGAGCTGTTTTTT. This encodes CASSRTSGRTGELFF.

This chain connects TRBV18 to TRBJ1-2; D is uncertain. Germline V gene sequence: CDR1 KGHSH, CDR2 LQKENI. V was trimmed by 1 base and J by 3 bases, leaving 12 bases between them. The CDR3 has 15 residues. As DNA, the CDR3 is TGTGCCAGCTCACCACAGGGTGCCCGGGACTATGGCTACACCTTC. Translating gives CASSPQGARDYGYTF.

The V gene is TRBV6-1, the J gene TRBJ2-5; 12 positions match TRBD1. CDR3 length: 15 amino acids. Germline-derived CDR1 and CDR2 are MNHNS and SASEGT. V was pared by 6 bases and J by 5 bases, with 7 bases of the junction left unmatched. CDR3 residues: CASRAGTGGLETQYF. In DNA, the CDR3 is TGTGCCAGCAGGGCCGGGACAGGGGGCTTGGAGACCCAGTACTTC.

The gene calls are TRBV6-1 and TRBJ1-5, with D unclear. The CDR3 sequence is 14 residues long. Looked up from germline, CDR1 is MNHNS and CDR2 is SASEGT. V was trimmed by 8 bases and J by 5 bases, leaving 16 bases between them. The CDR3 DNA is TGTGCCAGCGGCTCCAGAGGTCGTGATCAGCCCCAGCATTTT. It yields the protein CASGSRGRDQPQHF.

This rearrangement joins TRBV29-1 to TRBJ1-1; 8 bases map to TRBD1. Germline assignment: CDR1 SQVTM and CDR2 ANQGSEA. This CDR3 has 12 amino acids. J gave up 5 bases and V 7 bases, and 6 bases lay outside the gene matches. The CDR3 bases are TGCAGCGGCATTACAGGGGGAACTGAAGCTTTCTTT. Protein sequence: CSGITGGTEAFF.

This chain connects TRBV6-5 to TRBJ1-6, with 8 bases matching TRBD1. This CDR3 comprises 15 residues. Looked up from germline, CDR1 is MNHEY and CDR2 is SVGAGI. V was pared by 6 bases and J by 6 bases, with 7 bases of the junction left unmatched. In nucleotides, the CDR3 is TGTGCCAGCAGCAGGACAGGGTCGGGTAATTCACCCCTCCACTTT. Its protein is CASSRTGSGNSPLHF.

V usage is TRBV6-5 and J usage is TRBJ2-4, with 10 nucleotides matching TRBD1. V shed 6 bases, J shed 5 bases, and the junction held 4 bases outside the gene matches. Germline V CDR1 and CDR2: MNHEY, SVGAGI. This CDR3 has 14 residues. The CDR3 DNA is TGTGCCAGCAGAGGGACAGGGGAGGAAAACATTCAGTACTTC. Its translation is CASRGTGEENIQYF.

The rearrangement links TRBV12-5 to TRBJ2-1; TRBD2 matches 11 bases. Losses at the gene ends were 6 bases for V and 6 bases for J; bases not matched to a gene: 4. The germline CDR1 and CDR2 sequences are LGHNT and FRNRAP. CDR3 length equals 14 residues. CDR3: CASGLGLAANEQFF. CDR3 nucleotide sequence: TGTGCTAGTGGCCTGGGACTAGCGGCCAATGAGCAGTTCTTC.

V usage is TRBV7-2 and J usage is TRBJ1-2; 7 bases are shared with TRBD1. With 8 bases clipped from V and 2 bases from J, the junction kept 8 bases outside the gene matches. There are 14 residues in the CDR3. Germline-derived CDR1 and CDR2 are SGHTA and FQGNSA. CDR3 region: CASLDDRANYGYTF. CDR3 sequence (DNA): TGTGCCAGCTTGGATGACAGGGCCAACTATGGCTACACCTTC.

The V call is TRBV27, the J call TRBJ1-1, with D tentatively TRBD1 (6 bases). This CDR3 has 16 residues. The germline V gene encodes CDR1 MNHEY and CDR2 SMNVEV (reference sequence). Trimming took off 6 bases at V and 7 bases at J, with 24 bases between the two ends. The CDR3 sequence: CASRDHGTGSRFEAFF. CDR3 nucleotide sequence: TGTGCCAGCAGGGACCATGGAACAGGGTCACGCTTTGAAGCTTTCTTT.

The CDR3 region has the DNA TGTGCCAGCAGTGATCACCGGGACAGGGCCTACGAGCAGTACTTC. Protein product: CASSDHRDRAYEQYF. The chain is built from TRBV25-1 and TRBJ2-7, with TRBD1 matching over 9 bases. This CDR3 is built from 15 residues. Germline V gene sequence: CDR1 MGHDK, CDR2 SYGVNS. Losses at the gene ends were 3 bases for V and 2 bases for J; bases not matched to a gene: 5.

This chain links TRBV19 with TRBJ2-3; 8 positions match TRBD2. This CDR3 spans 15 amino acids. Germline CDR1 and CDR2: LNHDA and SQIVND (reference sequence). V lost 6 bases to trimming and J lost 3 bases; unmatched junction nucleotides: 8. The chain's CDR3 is CASRESGRGTDTQYF. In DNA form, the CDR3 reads TGTGCCAGTAGAGAGAGCGGGAGAGGTACAGATACGCAGTATTTT.